The source of this T cell receptor (beta chain) is a study of cytomegalovirus exposure and HLA in healthy donors. General study results and limits: Cytomegalovirus-associated status was assigned to 164 TCR beta chains. There were some public TCRs occurring in many donors, but most TCR sequences were rare.

The length of the CDR3 is 17 residues. The V gene's germline CDR1 is SGHNT and CDR2 YYREEE (reference sequence). J lost 2 bases, V lost 4 bases, and 9 bases had no gene match. It was with 60 Vbeta and 13 Jbeta primers that the PCR ran. Original analysis: Later, an analysis found 80 million or so unique TCR beta chains, and 8.5 million to 12 million of these were shared. The protocol was immunoSEQ multiplex PCR, while the TCRdb copy is restricted to in-frame clones and leaves out a portion. Clone size and the V and J calls come from that table; the DNA yielded D and trimming. This table holds roughly 150,000 clones, roughly three quarters found once. To note about this clone: Its specificity is not known.

The J gene is TRBJ1-1, the V gene TRBV5-4; 12 nucleotides align to TRBD1. This TCR derives from a woman aged 40 to 49 in good health and CMV-seronegative. Material: PBMCs. The CDR3 sequence: CASSPPGQGARNTEAFF. For the CDR3, the DNA is TGTGCCAGCAGCCCTCCGGGACAGGGGGCGCGAAACACTGAAGCTTTCTTT.